This paragraph reports one TCR beta chain. Antigen: not known. This record comes from a study of CD8 T cells in ankylosing spondylitis. Study observations and caveats: Some motif variants were previously reported in reactive arthritis synovial fluid and blood.

Germline CDR1 and CDR2: SGHTA and FQGNSA. The J segment lost 4 bases and the V segment lost 3 bases, leaving 6 bases of the junction unmatched. The CDR3 has 15 residues. TCRdb used MiXCR to reprocess the 5' RACE reads, holding one entry per CDR3 protein. The data show about 400,000 distinct CDR3 sequences, around 20% seen once. The sequencing input was blood, either unsorted or a sorted T cell fraction (not recorded which). This receptor was obtained from a male donor with ankylosing spondylitis or in good health (not recorded which). The J gene is TRBJ2-1, the V gene TRBV7-2; 7 bases line up with TRBD2. CDR3 DNA sequence: TGTGCCAGCAGCTTTTTTGTCGGGGGGTACAATGAGCAGTTCTTC. Residues: CASSFFVGGYNEQFF.